This entry concerns a single T cell receptor beta chain. Its cognate antigen is unknown. V was pared by 0 bases and J by 3 bases, with 3 bases of the junction left unmatched. CDR1 is SGHRS and CDR2 is YFSETQ in the germline V gene. This CDR3 spans 15 amino acids. The sample is drawn from a study of OX40 agonist ivuxolimab in advanced cancers. The study, taken as a whole, reports: Compared with others, partial responders at 0.1-3.0 mg/kg displayed clonal expansion among the lowest.

Sequencing used immunoSEQ multiplex PCR; TCRdb keeps in-frame clones, though not all of them. The sample lists around 53,000 clones, about 82% occurring once. The gene calls are TRBV5-1 and TRBJ2-5; TRBD2 agrees at 9 bases. This receptor was obtained from an adult with an advanced solid tumor such as melanoma, head and neck, liver or kidney cancer. The input for sequencing was CD4+ or CD8+ T cells sorted from blood, taken in a trial of the OX40 agonist ivuxolimab. This CDR3 is CASSLGASGKETQYF. The CDR3 coding sequence is TGCGCCAGCAGCTTGGGTGCTAGCGGGAAAGAGACCCAGTACTTC. Full variable domain (missing parts from reference TRBV5-1 and TRBJ2-5): KAGVTQTPRYLIKTRGQQVTLSCSPISGHRSVSWYQQTPGQGLQFLFEYFSETQRNKGNFPGRFSGRQFSNSRSEMNVSTLELGDSALYLCASSLGASGKETQYFGPGTRLLVL.